This is a list of T cell receptor beta chains from one sample in a study of T cell responses to AZD1222 COVID-19 vaccine. Assay: immunoSEQ multiplex PCR; the TCRdb copy retains only in-frame clones and omits some. The data show fewer than 110,000 clones, around 91% seen once. Material: peripheral blood, obtained on day 0 of AZD1222 vaccination. These receptors all come from an adult in good health. Both conserved end residues are part of each CDR3. A D gene is named only where the DNA matches it firmly. The size of a clone is reported for some rows only, either as once, few or many, or as a class for expanded clones.

j_call,d_call,v_call,clone_size,cdr3_aa,cdr3_nt
TRBJ1-4,NA,TRBV5-1,NA,CASSLGQDVLFF,TGCGCCAGCAGCTTGGGACAGGATGTACTGTTTTTT
TRBJ2-1,TRBD2,TRBV20-1,NA,CSASILSGGNYNEQFF,TGCAGTGCTAGTATCCTAAGCGGGGGGAATTACAATGAGCAGTTCTTC
TRBJ2-2,NA,TRBV19,NA,CASSTQGHLSGELFF,TGTGCCAGTAGTACCCAAGGACATCTATCCGGGGAGCTGTTTTTT
TRBJ1-6,NA,TRBV4-1,NA,CASSQESGDNSPLHF,TGCGCCAGCAGCCAAGAATCAGGAGATAATTCACCCCTCCACTTT
TRBJ2-2,NA,TRBV5-6,NA,CASSLGWLSGTGELFF,TGTGCCAGCAGCTTGGGTTGGTTAAGTGGCACCGGGGAGCTGTTTTTT
TRBJ2-2,TRBD1,TRBV18,once,CASSPARRTGDTGELFF,TGTGCCAGCTCACCGGCGAGGAGGACAGGGGACACCGGGGAGCTGTTTTTT
TRBJ2-5,TRBD1,TRBV29-1,NA,CSVSGTGEETQYF,TGCAGCGTGTCCGGGACAGGGGAAGAGACCCAGTACTTC
TRBJ2-7,NA,TRBV7-2,NA,CASSVTSTGPSYEQYF,TGTGCCAGCAGCGTAACAAGCACAGGACCCTCCTACGAGCAGTACTTC
TRBJ1-1,NA,TRBV7-2,once,CASSLAGGAQAFF,TGTGCCAGCAGCTTAGCGGGGGGGGCGCAGGCTTTCTTT
TRBJ2-5,TRBD2,TRBV3-1/TRBV3-2,NA,CASSSRMGGETQYF,TGTGCCAGCAGCTCCCGGATGGGGGGGGAGACCCAGTACTTC
TRBJ1-2,TRBD1,TRBV6-5,NA,CASSAQGVGNYGYTF,TGTGCCAGCTCCGCACAGGGGGTGGGTAACTATGGCTACACCTTC
TRBJ1-3,NA,TRBV19,NA,CASSSTGTSGNTIYF,TGTGCCAGTAGTAGCACAGGGACGTCTGGAAACACCATATATTTT
TRBJ2-3,TRBD1,TRBV6-4,NA,CASSESGGGTDTQYF,TGTGCCAGCAGTGAATCAGGGGGCGGAACAGATACGCAGTATTTT
TRBJ2-1,NA,TRBV4-3,NA,CASSQAGASYNEQFF,TGCGCCAGCAGCCAAGCGGGAGCCTCCTACAATGAGCAGTTCTTC
TRBJ2-2,NA,TRBV13,NA,CASSTGPGPGELFF,TGTGCCAGCAGCACTGGCCCCGGCCCCGGGGAGCTGTTTTTT
TRBJ1-4,NA,TRBV12-3/TRBV12-4,once,CASSLRDEKQFF,TGTGCCAGCAGTTTAAGGGATGAAAAACAGTTTTTT
TRBJ2-7,NA,TRBV7-6,NA,CASSLAPGPTTYEQYF,TGTGCCAGCAGCTTAGCGCCGGGACCGACAACCTACGAGCAGTACTTC
TRBJ1-3,TRBD1,TRBV5-1,NA,CASSLGPGGLLSGNTIYF,TGCGCCAGCAGCTTGGGGCCAGGGGGCCTACTCTCTGGAAACACCATATATTTT
TRBJ2-7,NA,TRBV9,NA,CASSSTGQTYEQYF,TGTGCCAGCAGCTCAACAGGACAAACCTACGAGCAGTACTTC
TRBJ2-1,TRBD2,TRBV29-1,once,CSVVSVASGGAGEQFF,TGCAGCGTTGTTAGCGTGGCTAGCGGGGGGGCTGGTGAGCAGTTCTTC
TRBJ1-5,NA,TRBV27,many,CASRQGLGDQPQHF,TGTGCCAGCCGCCAGGGGCTAGGGGATCAGCCCCAGCATTTT
TRBJ2-7,NA,TRBV5-4,NA,CASSSRDLMGEQYF,TGTGCCAGCAGCTCACGGGACCTCATGGGGGAGCAGTACTTC
TRBJ2-3,TRBD2,TRBV27,once,CASSSFGGLVHTDTQYF,TGTGCCAGCAGTTCCTTTGGGGGACTAGTACATACAGATACGCAGTATTTT
TRBJ1-4,NA,TRBV3-1/TRBV3-2,NA,CASSQVWGGYASEATNEKLFF,TGTGCCAGCAGCCAAGTTTGGGGGGGGTACGCCTCCGAGGCAACTAATGAAAAACTGTTTTTT
TRBJ1-6,NA,TRBV6-5,NA,CASSPDRETPLHF,TGTGCCAGCAGCCCCGATAGGGAGACACCCCTCCACTTT
TRBJ1-1,NA,TRBV18,NA,CASSPPGLGTEAFF,TGTGCCAGCTCACCCCCAGGGCTCGGCACTGAAGCTTTCTTT
TRBJ1-1,NA,TRBV15,NA,CATSREGLWNTEAFF,TGTGCCACCAGCAGAGAGGGACTCTGGAACACTGAAGCTTTCTTT
TRBJ2-5,TRBD2,TRBV5-4,NA,CASSYSGLQETQYF,TGTGCCAGCAGCTATAGCGGGTTACAAGAGACCCAGTACTTC
TRBJ1-1,NA,TRBV6-5,NA,CASRPLTGNTEAFF,TGTGCCAGCAGGCCATTAACAGGGAACACTGAAGCTTTCTTT